This is a list of T cell receptor beta chains from one sample in a study of molecular identifiers for immune sequencing clone quantification. TCRdb reprocessed the PCR reads via MiXCR and lists one record per CDR3 protein. The profile shows some 320,000 distinct CDR3 sequences, around a fifth of them singletons. Sequenced: naive CD8+ T cells from blood, with Jurkat cell RNA spiked in. The receptors were gathered from a human donor in good health. Some libraries in this study had Jurkat cell RNA spiked in. The CDR3 runs from the conserved cysteine through the conserved F or W. A D gene is named only where the DNA matches it firmly. Size tells how often a clone was seen (once, few, many) or the class of an expanded clone, and some rows leave it out.

j_call: TRBJ2-5
v_call: TRBV6-2/TRBV6-3
d_call: NA
clone_size: NA
cdr3_aa: CASSEGRRETQYF
cdr3_nt: TGTGCCAGCAGCGAGGGACGGCGAGAGACCCAGTACTTC

j_call: TRBJ1-1
v_call: TRBV20-1
d_call: NA
clone_size: NA
cdr3_aa: CSAAADKRGNTGAFF
cdr3_nt: TGCAGTGCCGCCGCCGACAAGCGCGGGAACACTGGAGCTTTCTTT

j_call: TRBJ1-5
v_call: TRBV29-1
d_call: TRBD1
clone_size: many
cdr3_aa: CSVGTGGGIQPQHF
cdr3_nt: TGCAGCGTTGGGACAGGGGGAGGGATTCAGCCCCAGCATTTT

j_call: TRBJ1-5
v_call: TRBV15
d_call: TRBD1
clone_size: NA
cdr3_aa: CATSRDRQGLNQPQHF
cdr3_nt: TGTGCCACCAGCAGAGATCGACAGGGCCTCAATCAGCCCCAGCATTTT

j_call: TRBJ1-3
v_call: TRBV6-2/TRBV6-3
d_call: TRBD1
clone_size: few
cdr3_aa: CASSYTGTAGNTIYF
cdr3_nt: TGTGCCAGCAGTTACACCGGGACAGCTGGAAACACCATATATTTT

j_call: TRBJ2-3
v_call: TRBV4-3
d_call: TRBD2
clone_size: many
cdr3_aa: CASSPSSGSGDTQYF
cdr3_nt: TGCGCCAGCAGCCCCTCCAGCGGGAGCGGGGATACGCAGTATTTT

j_call: TRBJ2-3
v_call: TRBV13
d_call: NA
clone_size: few
cdr3_aa: CASSLGTGEWDTQYF
cdr3_nt: TGTGCCAGCAGCTTAGGGACGGGAGAGTGGGATACGCAGTATTTT

j_call: TRBJ1-5
v_call: TRBV6-2/TRBV6-3
d_call: NA
clone_size: few
cdr3_aa: CASSYLPGATIKPQHF
cdr3_nt: TGTGCCAGCAGTTACCTTCCAGGGGCCACGATCAAGCCCCAGCATTTT

j_call: TRBJ2-7
v_call: TRBV19
d_call: TRBD2
clone_size: NA
cdr3_aa: CASSMGLAVAYEQYF
cdr3_nt: TGTGCCAGTAGTATGGGGCTAGCGGTAGCCTACGAGCAGTACTTC

j_call: TRBJ2-1
v_call: TRBV29-1
d_call: TRBD2
clone_size: few
cdr3_aa: CSVVLAGSGLDEQFF
cdr3_nt: TGCAGCGTTGTCTTAGCGGGATCTGGTCTCGATGAGCAGTTCTTC

j_call: TRBJ1-4
v_call: TRBV20-1
d_call: NA
clone_size: many
cdr3_aa: CSVSRVYEKLFF
cdr3_nt: TGCAGTGTGAGCAGGGTATATGAAAAACTGTTTTTT

j_call: TRBJ1-1
v_call: TRBV6-1
d_call: NA
clone_size: many
cdr3_aa: CASSPRHLNTEAFF
cdr3_nt: TGTGCCAGCTCTCCCCGACATCTGAACACTGAAGCTTTCTTT

j_call: TRBJ2-3
v_call: TRBV9
d_call: TRBD1
clone_size: many
cdr3_aa: CASSGEDRGSTDTQYF
cdr3_nt: TGTGCCAGCAGCGGAGAGGACAGGGGGAGCACAGATACGCAGTATTTT

j_call: TRBJ2-7
v_call: TRBV5-4
d_call: NA
clone_size: many
cdr3_aa: CASSLEGPIYEQYF
cdr3_nt: TGTGCCAGCAGCCTTGAGGGGCCGATCTACGAGCAGTACTTC

j_call: TRBJ1-1
v_call: TRBV29-1
d_call: NA
clone_size: NA
cdr3_aa: CSVEGNLNAEAFF
cdr3_nt: TGCAGCGTTGAGGGCAACCTGAACGCTGAAGCTTTCTTT

j_call: TRBJ2-2
v_call: TRBV19
d_call: TRBD2
clone_size: many
cdr3_aa: CASSWSSGLSGELFF
cdr3_nt: TGTGCCAGTAGTTGGTCTAGCGGGTTGAGCGGGGAGCTGTTTTTT

j_call: TRBJ1-5
v_call: TRBV14
d_call: NA
clone_size: many
cdr3_aa: CASSQGSGGDQPQHF
cdr3_nt: TGTGCCAGCAGCCAAGGAAGTGGCGGAGATCAGCCCCAGCATTTT

j_call: TRBJ1-3
v_call: TRBV7-2
d_call: NA
clone_size: NA
cdr3_aa: CASQEGHSGSTIYF
cdr3_nt: TGTGCCAGCCAGGAGGGCCACTCTGGAAGCACCATATATTTT

j_call: TRBJ1-6
v_call: TRBV12-3/TRBV12-4
d_call: NA
clone_size: many
cdr3_aa: CASRAGPLGLPLHF
cdr3_nt: TGTGCCAGCAGGGCCGGGCCCCTCGGATTACCCCTCCACTTT

j_call: TRBJ1-5
v_call: TRBV7-2
d_call: NA
clone_size: many
cdr3_aa: CASSFAGTSDQPQHF
cdr3_nt: TGTGCCAGCAGCTTCGCCGGGACAAGCGACCAGCCCCAGCATTTT

j_call: TRBJ2-5
v_call: TRBV4-3
d_call: NA
clone_size: many
cdr3_aa: CASSQETGSQETQYF
cdr3_nt: TGCGCCAGCAGCCAAGAAACAGGGTCCCAGGAGACCCAGTACTTC

j_call: TRBJ1-2
v_call: TRBV4-1
d_call: NA
clone_size: NA
cdr3_aa: CASSQPYRMTGSSGYTF
cdr3_nt: TGCGCCAGCAGCCAACCTTACCGAATGACAGGCTCTAGTGGCTACACCTTC

j_call: TRBJ2-1
v_call: TRBV7-9
d_call: NA
clone_size: NA
cdr3_aa: CASSSITSYNEQFF
cdr3_nt: TGTGCCAGCAGCTCCATAACGTCCTACAATGAGCAGTTCTTC

j_call: TRBJ2-3
v_call: TRBV29-1
d_call: TRBD2
clone_size: NA
cdr3_aa: CSVETGTSGGTDTQYF
cdr3_nt: TGCAGCGTTGAAACAGGGACTAGCGGGGGAACAGATACGCAGTATTTT

j_call: TRBJ1-1
v_call: TRBV28
d_call: TRBD1
clone_size: many
cdr3_aa: CASSPTGTTEAFF
cdr3_nt: TGTGCCAGCAGTCCGACAGGGACCACTGAAGCTTTCTTT

j_call: TRBJ1-2
v_call: TRBV6-5
d_call: TRBD1
clone_size: many
cdr3_aa: CASSWGQSYGYTF
cdr3_nt: TGTGCCAGCAGTTGGGGACAGTCCTATGGCTACACCTTC

j_call: TRBJ1-4
v_call: TRBV4-1
d_call: NA
clone_size: many
cdr3_aa: CASSPLPYRGEKLFF
cdr3_nt: TGCGCCAGCAGCCCACTACCTTACCGGGGGGAAAAACTGTTTTTT

j_call: TRBJ2-5
v_call: TRBV25-1
d_call: NA
clone_size: many
cdr3_aa: CASSGVTLGVTQYF
cdr3_nt: TGTGCCAGCAGTGGAGTTACACTCGGGGTGACCCAGTACTTC

j_call: TRBJ1-1
v_call: TRBV6-1
d_call: NA
clone_size: once
cdr3_aa: CASGEEGRVAAEAFF
cdr3_nt: TGTGCCAGCGGTGAAGAAGGCAGGGTGGCCGCTGAAGCTTTCTTT

j_call: TRBJ2-3
v_call: TRBV6-2/TRBV6-3
d_call: NA
clone_size: many
cdr3_aa: CASSYSLDGGADTQYF
cdr3_nt: TGTGCCAGCAGTTACTCGTTGGACGGGGGTGCAGATACGCAGTATTTT

j_call: TRBJ1-1
v_call: TRBV4-3
d_call: NA
clone_size: many
cdr3_aa: CASSQVPQANTEAFF
cdr3_nt: TGCGCCAGCAGCCAAGTTCCCCAGGCGAACACTGAAGCTTTCTTT

j_call: TRBJ1-1
v_call: TRBV6-2/TRBV6-3
d_call: NA
clone_size: many
cdr3_aa: CASSYTGTWEAFF
cdr3_nt: TGTGCCAGCAGCTACACAGGAACCTGGGAGGCTTTCTTT

j_call: TRBJ2-2
v_call: TRBV3-1
d_call: NA
clone_size: few
cdr3_aa: CASSQNVRENTGELFF
cdr3_nt: TGTGCCAGCAGCCAAAACGTGCGGGAGAACACCGGGGAGCTGTTTTTT

j_call: TRBJ2-5
v_call: TRBV6-6
d_call: NA
clone_size: many
cdr3_aa: CASSYSIPGVETQYF
cdr3_nt: TGTGCCAGCAGTTACTCGATCCCGGGGGTGGAGACCCAGTACTTC

j_call: TRBJ2-7
v_call: TRBV7-9
d_call: NA
clone_size: many
cdr3_aa: CASSLGTAEQYF
cdr3_nt: TGTGCCAGCAGCTTAGGGACAGCCGAGCAGTACTTC

j_call: TRBJ2-5
v_call: TRBV4-3
d_call: TRBD2
clone_size: many
cdr3_aa: CASSQGYGGAGETQYF
cdr3_nt: TGCGCCAGCAGCCAAGGATACGGGGGGGCCGGAGAGACCCAGTACTTC

j_call: TRBJ2-2
v_call: TRBV3-1
d_call: NA
clone_size: NA
cdr3_aa: CASSQVIDGTITGELFF
cdr3_nt: TGTGCCAGCAGCCAAGTCATAGACGGGACGATCACCGGGGAGCTGTTTTTT

j_call: TRBJ2-3
v_call: TRBV9
d_call: TRBD2
clone_size: many
cdr3_aa: CASSPGTISPDTQYF
cdr3_nt: TGTGCCAGCAGCCCCGGGACTATTAGCCCAGATACGCAGTATTTT

j_call: TRBJ2-3
v_call: TRBV30
d_call: NA
clone_size: few
cdr3_aa: CAWRTEVTDTQYF
cdr3_nt: TGTGCCTGGAGAACTGAGGTTACAGATACGCAGTATTTT

j_call: TRBJ2-3
v_call: TRBV12-3/TRBV12-4
d_call: NA
clone_size: many
cdr3_aa: CASSPPPNGIATDTQYF
cdr3_nt: TGTGCCAGCAGTCCCCCCCCGAACGGAATAGCCACAGATACGCAGTATTTT

j_call: TRBJ1-6
v_call: TRBV4-1
d_call: NA
clone_size: NA
cdr3_aa: CASSQGLNLGNSPLHF
cdr3_nt: TGCGCCAGCAGCCAGGGACTAAATTTGGGGAATTCACCCCTCCACTTT

j_call: TRBJ1-4
v_call: TRBV7-2
d_call: NA
clone_size: many
cdr3_aa: CASSSSDPPNEKLFF
cdr3_nt: TGTGCCAGCAGCTCTTCCGATCCACCTAATGAAAAACTGTTTTTT

j_call: TRBJ1-1
v_call: TRBV12-3/TRBV12-4
d_call: NA
clone_size: many
cdr3_aa: CASSLGVGRPEAFF
cdr3_nt: TGTGCCAGCAGTTTAGGGGTAGGACGTCCTGAAGCTTTCTTT

j_call: TRBJ1-2
v_call: TRBV4-3
d_call: NA
clone_size: few
cdr3_aa: CASSQDRSRGGGYTF
cdr3_nt: TGCGCCAGCAGCCAAGATCGGTCCAGGGGAGGAGGCTACACCTTC

j_call: TRBJ1-2
v_call: TRBV4-3
d_call: NA
clone_size: NA
cdr3_aa: CASSQDRTGKFGYTF
cdr3_nt: TGCGCCAGCAGCCAGGATCGTACAGGGAAGTTCGGCTACACCTTC

j_call: TRBJ2-3
v_call: TRBV27
d_call: NA
clone_size: NA
cdr3_aa: CASSLFGPRGATTDTQYF
cdr3_nt: TGTGCCAGCAGTTTATTTGGCCCCCGGGGTGCAACCACAGATACGCAGTATTTT

j_call: TRBJ1-1
v_call: TRBV7-8
d_call: TRBD1
clone_size: many
cdr3_aa: CASSLGAMVEGASRDTEAFF
cdr3_nt: TGTGCCAGCAGCTTAGGGGCCATGGTTGAGGGGGCTAGTCGAGACACTGAAGCTTTCTTT

j_call: TRBJ2-3
v_call: TRBV7-9
d_call: NA
clone_size: many
cdr3_aa: CASGGTDTQYF
cdr3_nt: TGTGCCAGCGGTGGTACAGATACGCAGTATTTT

j_call: TRBJ2-5
v_call: TRBV27
d_call: NA
clone_size: many
cdr3_aa: CASSFNGYQETQYF
cdr3_nt: TGTGCCAGCAGTTTCAACGGGTACCAAGAGACCCAGTACTTC

j_call: TRBJ2-6
v_call: TRBV9
d_call: NA
clone_size: many
cdr3_aa: CASSYAEEVGANVLTF
cdr3_nt: TGTGCCAGCAGCTACGCCGAAGAGGTCGGGGCCAACGTCCTGACTTTC

j_call: TRBJ2-7
v_call: TRBV28
d_call: NA
clone_size: many
cdr3_aa: CASSTGQERGEQYF
cdr3_nt: TGTGCCAGCAGTACCGGTCAGGAGAGGGGCGAGCAGTACTTC

j_call: TRBJ2-7
v_call: TRBV9
d_call: NA
clone_size: many
cdr3_aa: CASSVVAGSSEQYF
cdr3_nt: TGTGCCAGCAGCGTAGTTGCAGGGTCGAGCGAGCAGTACTTC

j_call: TRBJ2-3
v_call: TRBV2
d_call: TRBD2
clone_size: NA
cdr3_aa: CASKVAGSTDTQYF
cdr3_nt: TGTGCCAGCAAGGTAGCGGGGAGCACAGATACGCAGTATTTT